This is a list of T cell receptor beta chains from one sample in a study of OX40 agonist ivuxolimab in advanced cancers. This table comes from immunoSEQ multiplex PCR, and its TCRdb copy is limited to in-frame clones, with some not included. The sample lists around 70,000 clones, around 85% occurring once. Sequences were derived from CD4+ or CD8+ T cells sorted from blood, sampled in a trial of the OX40 agonist ivuxolimab. These receptors all come from an adult with an advanced solid tumor such as melanoma, head and neck, liver or kidney cancer. Both conserved end residues are part of each CDR3. The D gene is left open where the match is weak. Expanded clones get a size class; other rows say once, few or many, or leave the size out.

j_gene | d_gene | v_gene | abundance | CDR3nt | CDR3aa
TRBJ2-5 | TRBD1 | TRBV27 | once | TGTGCCAGCAGTTGGGACAGGGGAGAGACCCAGTACTTC | CASSWDRGETQYF
TRBJ1-1 | NA | TRBV4-3 | NA | TGCGCCAGCAGCCAAGACCGGGTCAACACTGAAGCTTTCTTT | CASSQDRVNTEAFF
TRBJ2-7 | NA | TRBV4-3 | NA | TGCGCCAGCAGCCATGCCGTCGGGGCCTACGAGCAGTACTTC | CASSHAVGAYEQYF
TRBJ2-3 | TRBD2 | TRBV4-3 | NA | TGCGCCAGCAGCCAAGACGGGACTAGCGGGAGAGATACGCAGTATTTT | CASSQDGTSGRDTQYF
TRBJ2-3 | NA | TRBV6-5 | NA | TGTGCCAGCAGACCGACTAGGGCGTATACGCAGTATTTT | CASRPTRAYTQYF
TRBJ2-4 | NA | TRBV28 | NA | TGTGCCAGCAGTCCTCCCGGGGGAAACAAAAACATTCAGTACTTC | CASSPPGGNKNIQYF
TRBJ2-5 | TRBD1 | TRBV29-1 | NA | TGCAGCGTTGAATTACAGGGGGCGTGGGAGACCCAGTACTTC | CSVELQGAWETQYF
TRBJ2-4 | NA | TRBV12-5 | NA | TGTGCTAGTGGTTCAGCACCCAGGACGACGCACATTCAGTACTTC | CASGSAPRTTHIQYF
TRBJ2-1 | TRBD1 | TRBV2 | NA | TGTGCCAGCAGAGACAGGGGGTATGATGAGCAGTTCTTC | CASRDRGYDEQFF
TRBJ1-2 | TRBD1 | TRBV10-3 | NA | TGTGCCACCGGAGGCTCCGGGACAGGGTCATATGGCTACACCTTC | CATGGSGTGSYGYTF
TRBJ1-6 | NA | TRBV28 | NA | TGTGCCAATGGGGCCCCTAATTCACCCCTCCACTTT | CANGAPNSPLHF